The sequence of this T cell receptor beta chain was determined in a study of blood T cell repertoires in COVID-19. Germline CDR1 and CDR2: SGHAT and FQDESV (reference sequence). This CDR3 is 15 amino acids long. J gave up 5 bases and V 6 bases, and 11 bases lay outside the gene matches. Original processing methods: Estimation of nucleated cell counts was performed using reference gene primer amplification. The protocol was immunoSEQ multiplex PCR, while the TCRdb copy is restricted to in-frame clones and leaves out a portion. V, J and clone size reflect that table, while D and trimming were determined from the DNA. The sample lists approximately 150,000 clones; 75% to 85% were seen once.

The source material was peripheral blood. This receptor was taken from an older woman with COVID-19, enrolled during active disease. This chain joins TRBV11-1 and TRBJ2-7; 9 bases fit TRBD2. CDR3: CASSISGRVDNEQYF. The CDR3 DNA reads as TGTGCCAGCAGTATTAGCGGGAGAGTTGACAACGAGCAGTACTTC.